The TCR beta chain under discussion was sequenced for a study of a mutant IDH1 vaccine in newly diagnosed glioma. Study context: Sex among treated patients split about 60% male, approximately 38% female; mean age was about 40 years. Receipt of radiotherapy, temozolomide, or both preceded the study, and most received both.

Described time point: week 11, during vaccination. Topical imiquimod was applied with each vaccine dose, which held 300 ug of mutant IDH1 20-mer peptide. Trimming cost V 5 bases and J 5 bases, with 16 bases left between them. Per germline, CDR1 SEHNR and CDR2 FQNEAQ (reference sequence). This CDR3 is 15 amino acids long. The method was immunoSEQ multiplex PCR; TCRdb's version includes in-frame clones alone and lacks a portion of them. The sample shows about 30,000 clones, around 90% of them seen only once. Regarding this clone: The antigen is undetermined.

This TCR was sampled from a man between 18 and 29 years old with glioma. The V gene is TRBV7-9, the J gene TRBJ2-1; tentatively, D is TRBD1 or TRBD2 (6 bases each). Sequencing was performed on PBMCs, taken from a glioma patient whose treatment included an IDH1 peptide vaccine. The CDR3 coding sequence is TGTGCCAGCAGCGGGGGCCTAGCGTATAACAATGAGCAGTTCTTC. It yields the protein CASSGGLAYNNEQFF.